This T cell receptor beta chain was identified during a study of regulatory T cells in long-lasting Graves disease. Study at large: Antithyroid drugs had been given to newly diagnosed Graves' patients for under 3 months. Overall study results and limits: Public clonotype sharing was higher in persistent than newly diagnosed patients. TRBV28, TRBJ1-2 and TRBJ2-5 were favored in persistent disease. Persistent Graves' patients showed less TCR diversity than newly diagnosed ones.

The sample's time point: newly diagnosed GD, antithyroid drugs for less than 3 months. RNA from PBMCs was the source of the TCR library. The CDR3 extends over 20 amino acids. From germline, CDR1 is MNHEY and CDR2 SVGAGI. V was shortened by 2 bases and J by 3 bases, with 29 bases between the two germline ends. Arm-PCR of CDR3 regions and iRepertoire HTBI primers were used to build TCR beta libraries. TCRdb reprocessed the multiplex PCR reads with MiXCR, giving one entry per CDR3 protein. The sample holds over 200,000 distinct CDR3 sequences, around 19% seen once. This clonotype was recorded at least ten times. Its specificity is not known.

This rearrangement joins TRBV6-5 to TRBJ2-7; possibly TRBD1 for D (5 bases). This receptor was identified in a female donor with Graves disease. The sequencing here drew on peripheral blood mononuclear cells (PBMCs), taken at new diagnosis, from a patient treated with antithyroid drugs. This CDR3 is CASSYPLAGLRALVSYEQYF. In DNA, the CDR3 is TGTGCCAGCAGTTACCCTCTGGCAGGGTTACGAGCGTTGGTGAGCTACGAGCAGTACTTC.